What follows describes a single T cell receptor (beta chain). Its antigen is unidentified. This CDR3 region has 13 residues. Trimming cost V 3 bases and J 5 bases, with 9 bases left between them. As for treatment: roughly 10-day PBMC culture with coronavirus spike peptide pools or control peptides (ViraFEST assay). The positive PCR dates, which preceded the US Alpha, Beta and Delta variants, fell between March and December 2020. Oncomine TCR Beta short-read sequencing was applied to DNA from cultured CD4+ T cells. TCRdb analysed the PCR reads with MiXCR anew, one entry per CDR3 protein. The table shows around 19,000 distinct CDR3 sequences, with approximately 50% occurring only once. This entry belongs to a study of vaccination and CD4 T cells after COVID-19. Looking at the study overall: A vaccine, either BNT162b2 or mRNA-1273, was given to participants in two doses. Overlapping spike pools from SARS-CoV-2 and HCoV-NL63, HCoV-OC43 and HCoV-229E served as culture stimuli. Ranging from 14 to 241, the interval between dose two and post-vaccine sampling had a median of roughly 73 days.

The material sequenced was CD4+ T cells from blood, cultured in vitro. V usage is TRBV12-3 or TRBV12-4 and J usage is TRBJ2-3; D may be TRBD1 (6 bases). This sequence was found in a human donor who had recovered from COVID-19. The CDR3 protein is CASSLQGIDTQYF. CDR3 in DNA: TGTGCCAGCAGTTTGCAGGGGATAGATACGCAGTATTTT.